Below, one TCR beta chain is given with its context. In the study's own analysis: Estimation of nucleated cell counts was performed using reference gene primer amplification. The table came from immunoSEQ multiplex PCR; TCRdb's copy has only in-frame clones and leaves some out. The D gene and trimming were derived from the DNA, and the V and J assignments and clone size from that table. The repertoire holds some 140,000 clones, with 80% to 90% as singletons. V lost 0 bases and J lost 8, with 14 bases in between. The CDR3 has 14 residues. In germline, CDR1 is GTSNPN, CDR2 SVGIG (reference sequence). This specimen comes from a study of blood T cell repertoires in COVID-19. Overall study context: Spain, Italy and the United States supplied samples that represented acute and convalescent COVID-19. T cells, B-cell-depleted T cells, or PBMCs provided the cDNA or gDNA that served as material.

The chain uses TRBV30 and TRBJ2-1; D is perhaps TRBD2 (7 bases). This TCR was sampled from a human donor in a cohort sampled during active COVID-19. The sequenced material came from peripheral blood. This CDR3 reads CAWSVIGGPDEQFF. The CDR3 nucleotides are TGTGCCTGGAGTGTCATCGGGGGGCCAGATGAGCAGTTCTTC.